Described below is a single TCR beta chain sequence and its context. The antigen it binds to is not known. The listed sequencing device is Illumina HiSeq 2000. The TCR beta cDNA libraries were made using 5'RACE template switching, a step that added both a universal primer site and unique molecular identifiers. Priming for cDNA synthesis came from the TCR beta constant segment, and two successive PCR amplification steps followed. The original pipeline was this. MIGEC was used to demultiplex reads and group the reads by UMI, and MiTCR was used to assemble and quantify clonotypes. To exclude erroneous sequences, any TCR cDNA sequence not supported by at least two reads was discarded. The tcR package was used for downstream repertoire analysis, and clonotypes were matched between fractions using CDR3 nucleotide sequence together with V segment. VDJmatch was used to annotate antigen specificity against VDJdb, with one amino acid substitution allowed in CDR3. After reprocessing by TCRdb, each CDR3 protein sequence is one entry, and no DNA is given. V and J calls and clone size were set by TCRdb, not the authors. This specimen's table enumerates roughly 390,000 distinct CDR3 sequences. Of the sample, around a tenth falls within the top ten clones.

A commercial ELISA kit detecting HCMV-specific IgG in serum was used to determine HCMV serostatus. Peripheral blood mononuclear cells were isolated from blood by Ficoll density gradient centrifugation. Reading from cysteine to phenylalanine, the CDR3 counts 15 amino acids. No DNA was logged. This sample is drawn from a study of T cells expressing NK-cell markers (dated by TCRdb to about 2020). For the wider study: Fewer than ten donors provided sorted CD3+CD56+NKG2C+, CD3+CD56+NKG2C- and CD3+CD56-NKG2C+ T-cell subsets, whose TCR beta-chain repertoires were profiled. Seven of the eight sequenced donors were HCMV-seropositive and one was HCMV-seronegative. All eight donors whose samples were sequenced were randomly selected healthy volunteers, three of them men and five women. Illumina HiSeq 2000/2500, MiSeq or NextSeq was used to sequence libraries as 2 x 150 bp reads.

Results the study describes overall, beyond this receptor: Whether the expanded NKG2C-expressing T cell clones were specific for HCMV antigens was left unclear. In a handful of donors, the dominant CD3+CD56+NKG2C+ clonotypes were among the top 10 CD8+ clonotypes and accounted for roughly 1.0-8% of CD8+ T cells. Those dominant clonotypes were again the most abundant among CD3+CD56-NKG2C+ cells in a handful of donors, at about 28.3-65%.

The chain is made from TRBV12-3 or TRBV12-4 and TRBJ1-1; absent DNA, TCRdb's TRBD1 call cannot be checked. The sequencing input was blood T cells: a sorted CD56 or NKG2C T cell subset, CD4+ or CD8+ T cells, or bulk PBMC T cells (not recorded which). The TCR comes from a woman between 50 and 59 years old in good health. Donor details come from another sample of the same person, matched by shared clones. The CDR3 protein: CASSLFWALGTEAFF.